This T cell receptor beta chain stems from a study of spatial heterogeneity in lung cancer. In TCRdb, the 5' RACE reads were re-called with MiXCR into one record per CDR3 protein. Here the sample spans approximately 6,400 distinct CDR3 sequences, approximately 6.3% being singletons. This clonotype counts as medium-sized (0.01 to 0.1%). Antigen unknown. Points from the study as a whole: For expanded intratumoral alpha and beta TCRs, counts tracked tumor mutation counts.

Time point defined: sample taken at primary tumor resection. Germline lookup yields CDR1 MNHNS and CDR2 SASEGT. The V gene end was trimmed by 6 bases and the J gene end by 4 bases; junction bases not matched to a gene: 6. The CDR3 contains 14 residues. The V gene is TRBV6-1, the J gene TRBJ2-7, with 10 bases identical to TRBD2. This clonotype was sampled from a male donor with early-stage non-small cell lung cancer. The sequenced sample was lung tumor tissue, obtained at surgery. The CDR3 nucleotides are TGTGCCAGCAGACAAACTAGCGGGATTTACGAGCAGTACTTC. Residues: CASRQTSGIYEQYF.